The 14 T cell receptor beta chains below come from one sample, sequenced in a study of T cells in Graves' hyperthyroidism and ophthalmopathy. Amplification of TCR beta CDR3 regions used RNA as the template. In the first-round RT-PCR of the TCR CDR3, the HTBI primer set was used. In TCRdb, the multiplex PCR reads were re-called with MiXCR into one record per CDR3 protein. This sample carries some 460,000 distinct CDR3 sequences, 15% to 19% of them seen once, and the ten largest clones take just under 8%. Specimen: blood. The receptors were sampled from a woman under 30 with Graves' hyperthyroidism.

This clonotype was observed at least ten times. The chain couples TRBV20-1 to TRBJ2-5; a weak D match, TRBD2 (5 bases). The germline V and J ends were trimmed by 8 bases and 0 bases, with 10 bases remaining between them. CDR1 is DFQATT and CDR2 is SNEGSKA in the germline V gene (reference sequence). This CDR3 comprises 12 residues. DNA of the CDR3: TGCAGTACGGGGTTTTACCAAGAGACCCAGTACTTC. It codes for CSTGFYQETQYF.

This clonotype was observed many times. The chain employs TRBV5-1 and TRBJ2-5; D is tentatively TRBD1 or TRBD2 (5 bases each). V was clipped by 4 bases and J by 4 bases, with 11 bases between them. The CDR3 has 13 residues. Germline V lookup: CDR1 SGHRS, CDR2 YFSETQ. The chain's CDR3 is CASSRGDGETQYF. The CDR3 nucleotides read TGCGCCAGCAGCAGAGGGGACGGAGAGACCCAGTACTTC.

The CDR3 reads CASSFRGQQNTEAFF. The CDR3 bases are TGTGCCAGCAGCTTTCGAGGACAGCAGAACACTGAAGCTTTCTTT. This sequence joins TRBV11-1 and TRBJ1-1; a weak D match, TRBD1 (6 bases). The CDR3 has 15 amino acids. The germline gives CDR1 SGHAT, CDR2 FQDESV (reference sequence). The V gene lost 3 bases and the J gene lost 1 base, with 12 bases spanning the gap.

In its sample, this clonotype is medium-sized (0.01 to 0.1%). V gene TRBV2 combines with J gene TRBJ2-5; D not resolved. The CDR3 consists of 12 residues. Germline values: CDR1 SNHLY, CDR2 FYNNEI. Trimming stripped 7 bases from V and 4 bases from J, with 10 bases between. As DNA, the CDR3 is TGTGCCAGCACCGCAGGATTAGAGACCCAGTACTTC. It encodes CASTAGLETQYF.

This clonotype was observed a few times. The V call is TRBV5-1, the J call TRBJ1-6; TRBD1 might be the D (5 bases). Germline assignment: CDR1 SGHRS and CDR2 YFSETQ. V was pared by 2 bases and J by 8 bases, with 11 bases between. The CDR3 sequence is 14 residues long. CDR3 bases: TGCGCCAGCAGCTTCGACGGGGCGGATTCACCCCTCCACTTT. It is translated as CASSFDGADSPLHF.

There are many counts of this clonotype. For the CDR3, the DNA is TGCGCCAGCAGCGATGGACAGGGAGGGTCCTATGGGGCCAACGTCCTGACTTTC. Encoded protein: CASSDGQGGSYGANVLTF. This chain uses TRBV5-1 with TRBJ2-6; TRBD1 is a possible D gene (8 bases). The CDR3 consists of 18 residues. The V end was cut by 4 bases, the J end by 3 bases, with 20 bases between. In germline, CDR1 is SGHRS, CDR2 YFSETQ.

The table lists this clonotype with a few counts. The chain has TRBV7-9 and TRBJ1-1; D ambiguous. Germline CDR1 is SEHNR and CDR2 is FQNEAQ (reference sequence). Trimming removed 2 bases at V and 10 bases at J, with 14 bases between. This CDR3 is built from 13 residues. The CDR3 DNA follows: TGTGCCAGCAGCTTATATACGGCCGCGGGAGCTTTCTTT. Its protein product is CASSLYTAAGAFF.

This clonotype has ten or more counts. This CDR3 reads CASSLARGGNYGYTF. CDR3 DNA sequence: TGTGCCAGCAGCTTAGCCCGCGGGGGAAACTATGGCTACACCTTC. The rearrangement joins TRBV7-9 to TRBJ1-2, with a possible D match to TRBD1 (5 bases). The CDR3 consists of 15 residues. Germline V gene data show CDR1 as SEHNR and CDR2 as FQNEAQ (reference sequence). Trimming shortened V by 0 bases and J by 2 bases, and 10 bases separated the two germline ends. Using reference TRBV7-9 and TRBJ1-2 for the parts outside the CDR3, the full variable domain is DTGVSQNPRHKITKRGQNVTFRCDPISEHNRLYWYRQTLGQGPEFLTYFQNEAQLEKSRLLSDRFSAERPKGSFSTLEIQRTEQGDSAMYLCASSLARGGNYGYTFGSGTRLTVV.

This clonotype was seen a handful of times. In DNA form, the CDR3 reads TGTGCCAGCAGCTTAGATCCCCACGAGCAGTACTTC. It translates to CASSLDPHEQYF. This chain joins TRBV11-3 and TRBJ2-7, with no clear D. Trimming removed 0 bases at V and 5 bases at J, with 5 bases between. The germline V gene encodes CDR1 SGHNT and CDR2 YENEEA. The CDR3 consists of 12 residues.

Ten or more counts support this clonotype. The V and J genes are TRBV12-3 or TRBV12-4 and TRBJ2-5, with 8 bases lining up with TRBD2. V lost 8 bases to trimming and J lost 6 bases; unmatched junction nucleotides: 11. CDR3 length: 14 amino acids. DNA of the CDR3: TGTGCCAGCGGAGACCGGGGGGGACAAAAGACCCAGTACTTC. It yields the protein CASGDRGGQKTQYF.

This clonotype has a count of ten or more. The chain recombines TRBV24-1 with TRBJ1-2; D possibly corresponds to TRBD1 (5 bases). The CDR3 is 17 residues long. Between the trimmed V and J ends, which lost 5 bases and 0 bases, there was a span of 18 bases. CDR1 KGHDR and CDR2 SFDVKD come from the germline V gene. CDR3 protein: CATSGRDPKKTNYGYTF. CDR3 bases: TGTGCCACCAGTGGGAGGGACCCGAAAAAAACTAACTATGGCTACACCTTC.

This clonotype has ten or more counts. This chain uses TRBV27 with TRBJ1-1, with D unclear. V was trimmed by 1 base and J by 1 base, leaving 4 bases between them. The length of the CDR3 is 13 residues. Per germline, CDR1 MNHEY and CDR2 SMNVEV (reference sequence). The CDR3 bases are TGTGCCAGCAGTTTATATCGGAACACTGAAGCTTTCTTT. Its protein product is CASSLYRNTEAFF.

This clonotype was seen repeatedly, ten times or more. J is TRBJ2-1 and V is TRBV27; 7 bases align to TRBD2. CDR1 is MNHEY and CDR2 is SMNVEV in the germline V gene (reference sequence). Unmatched junction bases numbered 4, after V lost 0 bases and J lost 2 bases. This CDR3 comprises 16 residues. CDR3 DNA sequence: TGTGCCAGCAGTTTATCCCCCGGGAGGACCTACAATGAGCAGTTCTTC. Its translation: CASSLSPGRTYNEQFF.

This clonotype was counted ten times or more. The chain combines TRBV3-1 with TRBJ1-1, with D unresolved. The germline V gene encodes CDR1 LGHDT and CDR2 YNNKEL (reference sequence). The germline V and J ends were trimmed by 8 bases and 7 bases, with 11 bases remaining between them. The CDR3 totals 11 residues. CDR3 DNA: TGTGCCAGCGACTCGGGGATTGAAGCTTTCTTT. Amino acids: CASDSGIEAFF.